These 12 T cell receptor beta chains came from one sample sequenced in a study of STAT5B mutations in CD4+ large granular lymphocyte leukemia. Assay used: immunoSEQ multiplex PCR; TCRdb lists only in-frame clones, some missing. The sample holds over 35,000 clones, roughly 80% seen once. What was sequenced was CD4+ T cells from blood buffy coats. The receptors derive from a human donor in good health.

A word on this clone: Other DNA sequences from this sample encode an identical CDR3 as well. V gene TRBV9 combines with J gene TRBJ2-3; D unclear. Looked up from germline, CDR1 is SGDLS and CDR2 is YYNGEE. V was pared by 1 base and J by 2 bases, with 2 bases between. CDR3 length: 12 amino acids. The CDR3 spells CASSVTTDTQYF. The CDR3 DNA reads as TGTGCCAGCAGCGTAACCACAGATACGCAGTATTTT.

The chain is built from TRBV11-3 and TRBJ1-1; TRBD1 is a possible D gene (5 bases). This CDR3 is 14 amino acids long. The germline CDR1 and CDR2 sequences are SGHNT and YENEEA. V was shortened by 4 bases and J by 6 bases, with 15 bases between the two germline ends. The CDR3 region is CASSSGFRDAEAFF. The CDR3 DNA sequence: TGTGCCAGCAGCTCAGGGTTTCGGGACGCTGAAGCTTTCTTT.

The chain carries TRBV4-2 and TRBJ2-1; D unresolved. Germline V gene data show CDR1 as LGHNA and CDR2 as YNFKEQ. V gave up 1 base and J gave up 0 bases, with 13 bases separating them. This CDR3 comprises 17 residues. The CDR3 sequence: CASSQVRGSPSYNEQFF. DNA for the CDR3: TGTGCCAGCAGCCAAGTCCGTGGGTCCCCCTCCTACAATGAGCAGTTCTTC.

The rearrangement links TRBV15 to TRBJ2-5; TRBD2 is a possible D gene (5 bases). The germline V gene encodes CDR1 LNHNV and CDR2 YYDKDF (reference sequence). The CDR3 loop spans 15 amino acids. Trimming removed 0 bases at V and 7 bases at J, with 15 bases between. CDR3 bases: TGTGCCACCAGCAGAGACCCAGTGGCCGAGGGGACCCAGTACTTC. It yields the protein CATSRDPVAEGTQYF.

The chain joins TRBV4-1 to TRBJ1-1; D gene unclear. CDR1 MGHRA and CDR2 YSYEKL come from the germline V gene. The CDR3 sequence is 13 residues long. V was clipped by 5 bases and J by 3 bases, with 10 bases between them. CDR3 region: CASSSQLDTEAFF. CDR3 DNA: TGCGCCAGCAGCTCTCAGTTGGACACTGAAGCTTTCTTT.

V gene TRBV7-3 combines with J gene TRBJ1-1, with no clear D. This CDR3 has 13 residues. V lost 2 bases and J 1 base, leaving 5 bases between the germline ends. CDR1 is SGHTA and CDR2 is FQGTGA in the germline V gene. The CDR3 spells CASSLWENTEAFF. For the CDR3, the DNA is TGTGCCAGCAGCTTATGGGAGAACACTGAAGCTTTCTTT.

A few counts support this clone. J is TRBJ1-4 and V is TRBV2, with 9 positions matching TRBD1. The CDR3 sequence is 11 residues long. V was pared by 6 bases and J by 16 bases, with 6 bases of the junction left unmatched. CDR1 is SNHLY and CDR2 is FYNNEI in the germline V gene. As DNA, the CDR3 is TGTGCCAGCAGATACCGGGACAGGGAGTTTTTT. Its protein product is CASRYRDREFF.

The CDR3 sequence is CASSPVGWALDEQYF. The DNA for the CDR3 is TGTGCCAGCAGCCCCGTTGGGTGGGCTTTGGACGAGCAGTACTTC. The gene calls are TRBV28 and TRBJ2-7; D not resolved. V was cut by 6 bases and J by 5 bases, with 20 bases left in between. CDR3 length equals 15 residues. Germline V gives CDR1 MDHEN, CDR2 SYDVKM.

The J gene is TRBJ1-1, the V gene TRBV2; 10 nucleotides line up with TRBD1. Germline CDR1 is SNHLY and CDR2 is FYNNEI. This CDR3 has 15 amino acids. Losses at the gene ends were 6 bases for V and 5 bases for J; bases not matched to a gene: 9. DNA for the CDR3: TGTGCCAGCAGAGACAGGGGGCTAGGTGATACTGAAGCTTTCTTT. Its translation is CASRDRGLGDTEAFF.

This chain connects TRBV10-3 to TRBJ1-5; 7 nucleotides line up with TRBD1. CDR3 length equals 15 residues. Per the germline V gene, CDR1 is ENHRY and CDR2 is SYGVKD. With 5 bases clipped from V and 3 bases from J, the junction kept 7 bases outside the gene matches. This CDR3 reads CAISPRGQSNQPQHF. The DNA of the CDR3 is TGTGCCATCAGTCCAAGGGGACAGTCCAATCAGCCCCAGCATTTT.

This clone was counted a single time. The gene calls are TRBV29-1 and TRBJ1-1, with a weak D call TRBD1 (6 bases). This CDR3 region has 12 residues. Trimming removed 7 bases from V and 4 bases from J, with 13 bases in between. Germline V gives CDR1 SQVTM, CDR2 ANQGSEA. CDR3 sequence reads: CSGVRGTTEAFF. The CDR3 bases are TGCAGCGGCGTCAGGGGAACCACTGAAGCTTTCTTT.

This clone was observed a few times. V gene TRBV18 combines with J gene TRBJ2-7; 13 bases are a match to TRBD2. There are 13 residues in the CDR3. V was pared by 8 bases and J by 3 bases, with 1 base of the junction left unmatched. Per germline, CDR1 KGHSH and CDR2 LQKENI. CDR3: CASRTSGSYEQYF. The CDR3 DNA reads TGTGCCAGCCGGACTAGCGGGAGCTACGAGCAGTACTTC.